The TCR beta chain under discussion was sequenced for a study of early T cells in non-severe SARS-CoV-2 infection. The CDR3 has 14 residues. Per the germline V gene, CDR1 is MNHEY and CDR2 is SVGAGI. Trimming shortened V by 4 bases and J by 2 bases, and 12 bases separated the two germline ends. TCRdb itself ran the 5' RACE reads through MiXCR, one entry per CDR3 protein. The sample has tens of thousands of distinct CDR3 sequences, almost 6% seen once. This clonotype was picked up many times. The origin of this receptor is an adult who was a healthcare worker with PCR-confirmed SARS-CoV-2 infection or an uninfected control (not recorded which). The sequenced sample consisted of whole blood. This chain links TRBV6-5 with TRBJ2-7, with a possible D match to TRBD1 (6 bases). The CDR3 region has the DNA TGTGCCAGCAGTTTAGGGGACACTCCCTACGAGCAGTACTTC. The encoded protein is CASSLGDTPYEQYF.